This T cell receptor beta chain stems from a study of Ad26.COV2.S vaccination and SARS-CoV-2 variants. V lost 0 bases, J lost 5 bases, and 11 bases lay in between. Per germline, CDR1 LGHNA and CDR2 YNFKEQ. The CDR3 extends over 16 amino acids. The treatment denotes: 15 to 20 received Ad26.COV2.S at low or high dose, single or two shots; about 5 received placebo; per-sample allocation not given. Sampling took place 63 days after the first vaccine or placebo injection. The protocol was immunoSEQ multiplex PCR, while the TCRdb copy is restricted to in-frame clones and leaves out a portion. Of about 350,000 clones listed, around 87% are singletons.

Source: peripheral blood, taken in a trial of Ad26.COV2.S vaccine versus placebo. The V call is TRBV4-2, the J call TRBJ1-6; D remains ambiguous. The receptor's source is a person aged 18-60 years who received the Ad26.COV2.S COVID-19 vaccine or a placebo. In DNA, the CDR3 is TGTGCCAGCAGCCAAGAAGGACCCACTAATAATTCACCCCTCCACTTT. It is translated as CASSQEGPTNNSPLHF.